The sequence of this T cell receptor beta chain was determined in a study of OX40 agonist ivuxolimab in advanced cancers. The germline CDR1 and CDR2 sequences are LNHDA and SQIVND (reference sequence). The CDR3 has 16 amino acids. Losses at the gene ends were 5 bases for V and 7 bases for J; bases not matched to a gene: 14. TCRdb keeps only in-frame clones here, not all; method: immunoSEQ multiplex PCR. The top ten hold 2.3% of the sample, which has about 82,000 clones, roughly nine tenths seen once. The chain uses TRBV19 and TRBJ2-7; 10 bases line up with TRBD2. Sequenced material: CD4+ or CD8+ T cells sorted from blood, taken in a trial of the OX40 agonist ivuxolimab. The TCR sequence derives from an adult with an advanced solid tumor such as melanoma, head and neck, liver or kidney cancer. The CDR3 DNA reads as TGTGCCAGTAGTTCTCGTAGCGGGAGGACTTGGTTGGAGCAGTACTTC. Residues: CASSSRSGRTWLEQYF.